This entry concerns a single T cell receptor beta chain. Its target is unknown. Sequencing used immunoSEQ multiplex PCR; TCRdb keeps in-frame clones, though not all of them. The table lists 30,000 to 50,000 clones, 88% of them singletons. The data were obtained in a study of T cell responses to AZD1222 COVID-19 vaccine. General study points: Among AZD1222 vaccinees, only five or six were seropositive at baseline. Regions left unmutated in variants are reportedly the target of nearly half of spike-specific TCRs.

The germline gives CDR1 MNHEY, CDR2 SVGAGI. The length of the CDR3 is 15 residues. The trim removed 6 bases at V and 0 bases at J, leaving 6 bases unmatched. The J gene is TRBJ2-7, the V gene TRBV6-5; TRBD2 matches at 9 bases. This TCR came from an adult who received the MenACWY meningococcal vaccine as a control. The input for sequencing was peripheral blood, taken 28 days after the second dose of the MenACWY control vaccine. CDR3 sequence: CASSPLSGGSYEQYF. Here the CDR3 DNA reads TGTGCCAGCAGCCCACTTAGCGGGGGCTCCTACGAGCAGTACTTC.